A selection of T cell receptor beta chains follows, all from one sample in a study of cytomegalovirus exposure and HLA in healthy donors. TCRdb's table, derived via immunoSEQ multiplex PCR, lists solely in-frame clones and lacks some. The repertoire holds roughly 120,000 clones, with over 6.5% as singletons. The sequenced sample was PBMCs. Source of these receptors: a woman between 40 and 50 years old in good health and CMV-seropositive. Both conserved end residues are part of each CDR3. D genes are given only for firm matches. A clone size is listed for some rows: how often the clone was seen (once, few, many), or a class if it is expanded.

-	TRBV27	TRBD1	TRBJ1-2	CASSFSGTATYGYTF	TGTGCCAGCAGTTTCTCGGGGACAGCGACCTATGGCTACACCTTC
few	TRBV5-1	-	TRBJ1-6	CASSLGQDNSPLHF	TGCGCCAGCAGCTTGGGGCAAGATAATTCACCCCTCCACTTT
few	TRBV5-1	-	TRBJ2-5	CASSSGSPQETQYF	TGCGCCAGCAGCTCCGGGTCGCCCCAAGAGACCCAGTACTTC
-	TRBV6-1	-	TRBJ1-4	CASSEAHLAGRYLFF	TGTGCCAGCAGTGAAGCGCATTTGGCCGGGAGATATCTGTTTTTT
few	TRBV5-1	-	TRBJ1-1	CASSPSGGDTEAFF	TGCGCCAGCAGCCCCTCCGGCGGGGACACTGAAGCTTTCTTT
-	TRBV19	-	TRBJ1-2	CASASGSHTSYGYTF	TGTGCCAGTGCCTCAGGTTCCCACACATCCTATGGCTACACCTTC
few	TRBV9	-	TRBJ1-1	CASSVVQGETRAFF	TGTGCCAGCAGCGTAGTACAGGGAGAAACGAGGGCTTTCTTT
few	TRBV5-6	-	TRBJ2-5	CASSLQETQYF	TGTGCCAGCAGCCTTCAAGAGACCCAGTACTTC
-	TRBV6-4	-	TRBJ2-3	CASSESLSTDTQYF	TGTGCCAGCAGTGAATCGCTAAGCACAGATACGCAGTATTTT
-	TRBV5-1	-	TRBJ1-1	CASRRQVVNTEAFF	TGCGCCAGCAGACGACAGGTTGTGAACACTGAAGCTTTCTTT
few	TRBV7-6	TRBD1	TRBJ1-1	CASSSWTGRSGTEAFF	TGTGCCAGCAGCTCTTGGACAGGGAGGAGTGGCACTGAAGCTTTCTTT
-	TRBV5-6	TRBD2	TRBJ2-5	CACSFLRGQETQYF	TGTGCCTGCAGCTTTTTGCGGGGGCAAGAGACCCAGTACTTC
few	TRBV5-8	TRBD1	TRBJ2-7	CASSLDRGLEQYF	TGTGCCAGCAGCTTGGACAGGGGGCTAGAGCAGTACTTC
-	TRBV11-2	TRBD1	TRBJ1-1	CASSLHRGGNTEAFF	TGTGCCAGCAGCTTACACAGGGGAGGGAACACTGAAGCTTTCTTT
-	TRBV27	TRBD1	TRBJ1-2	CASSSHDRGAAYGYTF	TGTGCCAGCAGTTCCCATGACAGGGGGGCTGCCTATGGCTACACCTTC
-	TRBV6-5	TRBD1	TRBJ2-7	CASSFGQGGHYEQYF	TGTGCCAGCAGCTTTGGACAGGGAGGTCATTACGAGCAGTACTTC
-	TRBV11-1	-	TRBJ2-2	CASSRPGISSGELFF	TGTGCCAGCAGCAGACCGGGGATATCCTCCGGGGAGCTGTTTTTT
-	TRBV14	-	TRBJ1-3	CASTGFHSGNTIYF	TGTGCCAGCACCGGTTTTCACTCTGGAAACACCATATATTTT
few	TRBV4-2	TRBD2	TRBJ2-5	CASSQGELAGGRETQYF	TGTGCCAGCAGCCAAGGGGAACTAGCGGGGGGAAGAGAGACCCAGTACTTC
-	TRBV19	TRBD1	TRBJ1-6	CASSTTGTGNSPLHF	TGTGCCAGTAGTACAACCGGGACAGGGAATTCACCCCTCCACTTT
-	TRBV7-9	TRBD1	TRBJ2-2	CASSYRQGDTGELFF	TGTGCCAGCAGCTATAGACAGGGGGACACCGGGGAGCTGTTTTTT
-	TRBV27	-	TRBJ1-2	CASSPRGGGLDYGYTF	TGTGCCAGCAGTCCCCGGGGAGGGGGTTTGGACTATGGCTACACCTTC
few	TRBV10-3	-	TRBJ1-1	CATAAVGNTEAFF	TGTGCCACCGCGGCCGTGGGGAACACTGAAGCTTTCTTT
-	TRBV30	-	TRBJ2-7	CAWSVSTKTSYEQYF	TGTGCCTGGAGTGTATCGACAAAAACCTCCTACGAGCAGTACTTC
few	TRBV7-3	-	TRBJ2-7	CASRNNGGGEDEQYF	TGTGCCAGCAGGAATAACGGGGGAGGCGAGGACGAGCAGTACTTC
few	TRBV5-4	TRBD1	TRBJ1-2	CASSFQGAGGYTF	TGTGCCAGCAGCTTCCAGGGGGCGGGTGGCTACACCTTC
-	TRBV2	-	TRBJ2-2	CASSEDYRSGELFF	TGTGCCAGCAGTGAAGACTATCGTTCCGGGGAGCTGTTTTTT
-	TRBV5-1	TRBD1	TRBJ2-7	CASSGGTGNEGQYF	TGCGCCAGCAGCGGCGGGACAGGGAACGAGGGCCAGTACTTC
-	TRBV2	TRBD2	TRBJ2-2	CASSLAGEISGGELFF	TGTGCCAGCAGTTTAGCGGGGGAAATATCTGGCGGGGAGCTGTTTTTT
few	TRBV27	-	TRBJ1-1	CASRHYRDVAEAFF	TGTGCCAGCAGACACTACAGGGATGTAGCTGAAGCTTTCTTT
-	TRBV6-1	-	TRBJ2-3	CASSAGNGGDMQYF	TGTGCCAGCAGCGCCGGTAACGGGGGAGATATGCAGTATTTT
-	TRBV19	TRBD2	TRBJ2-5	CASSKPVSGVPETQYF	TGTGCCAGTAGCAAACCTGTGAGCGGGGTACCAGAGACCCAGTACTTC
few	TRBV6-6	TRBD1	TRBJ1-6	CASSAQGADNSPLHF	TGTGCCAGCAGCGCACAGGGGGCGGATAATTCACCCCTCCACTTT
few	TRBV7-9	-	TRBJ2-3	CASSSIDTDTQYF	TGTGCCAGCAGCTCGATAGACACAGATACGCAGTATTTT
few	TRBV2	-	TRBJ1-1	CASSGSRRGTEAFF	TGTGCCAGCAGTGGGTCTCGGCGGGGCACTGAAGCTTTCTTT
-	TRBV30	-	TRBJ2-7	CAWSVRRGGYEQYF	TGTGCCTGGAGTGTACGCAGGGGAGGGTACGAGCAGTACTTC
few	TRBV4-1	-	TRBJ2-7	CASSLGGAFASYEQYF	TGCGCCAGCAGCCTCGGGGGAGCGTTCGCCTCCTACGAGCAGTACTTC
few	TRBV27	TRBD2	TRBJ2-3	CASSWGGRDTQYF	TGTGCCAGCTCCTGGGGAGGGCGGGATACGCAGTATTTT
few	TRBV6-5	-	TRBJ1-1	CASSSSSGNTEAFF	TGTGCCAGCAGTTCATCCTCGGGGAACACTGAAGCTTTCTTT
few	TRBV10-1	-	TRBJ1-5	CASSEAAAGGNQPQHF	TGCGCCAGCAGTGAAGCGGCGGCAGGGGGCAATCAGCCCCAGCATTTT
-	TRBV19	-	TRBJ2-5	CASSNLRETQYF	TGTGCCAGTAGTAACCTGCGGGAGACCCAGTACTTC
-	TRBV5-1	-	TRBJ2-5	CASSLSGGYQETQYF	TGCGCCAGCAGCCTAAGTGGGGGGTACCAAGAGACCCAGTACTTC
-	TRBV6-5	TRBD2	TRBJ2-7	CASRRTSSYEQYF	TGTGCCAGCAGAAGGACTAGTTCCTACGAGCAGTACTTC
-	TRBV10-3	-	TRBJ1-1	CAIARGSSEAFF	TGTGCCATCGCCCGGGGTTCTTCTGAAGCTTTCTTT
few	TRBV18	-	TRBJ1-5	CASSWGGSNQPQHF	TGTGCCAGCTCCTGGGGGGGGAGCAATCAGCCCCAGCATTTT
-	TRBV5-1	TRBD1	TRBJ1-2	CASSLRTGKDTGYTF	TGCGCCAGCAGCCTTCGGACAGGGAAAGATACTGGCTACACCTTC
few	TRBV30	TRBD1	TRBJ2-5	CAWKDRGRGETQYF	TGTGCCTGGAAGGACAGGGGGCGAGGAGAGACCCAGTACTTC
-	TRBV2	TRBD1	TRBJ1-4	CASGLRTGPGEKLFF	TGTGCCAGCGGGCTTCGGACAGGGCCCGGAGAAAAACTGTTTTTT
few	TRBV28	-	TRBJ2-1	CASSFFSGGLQVQNEQFF	TGTGCCAGCAGTTTCTTCTCCGGGGGGCTTCAAGTGCAAAATGAGCAGTTCTTC
few	TRBV19	-	TRBJ2-2	CASSRLPQYRNTGELFF	TGTGCCAGTAGTCGATTACCCCAATATAGAAACACCGGGGAGCTGTTTTTT
medium-sized	TRBV6-5	-	TRBJ2-3	CASSYSLASTDTQYF	TGTGCCAGCAGTTACTCACTCGCTAGCACAGATACGCAGTATTTT
-	TRBV15	-	TRBJ1-6	CATSKTSLQGALHF	TGTGCCACCAGCAAGACATCACTCCAAGGGGCCCTCCACTTT
few	TRBV7-2	-	TRBJ2-7	CASSLVPSGGLEQYF	TGTGCCAGCAGCTTAGTTCCCAGTGGTGGTCTCGAGCAGTACTTC
few	TRBV18	-	TRBJ1-1	CASSPAHPTLNTEAFF	TGTGCCAGCTCACCAGCCCACCCGACATTGAACACTGAAGCTTTCTTT
few	TRBV27	-	TRBJ2-7	CASSLFAGEQYF	TGTGCCAGCAGTTTATTCGCCGGCGAGCAGTACTTC
-	TRBV19	-	TRBJ1-3	CASSMSQRNTIYF	TGTGCCAGTAGTATGTCCCAGAGAAACACCATATATTTT
few	TRBV6-1	TRBD1	TRBJ1-2	CASTRDRANYGYTF	TGTGCCAGCACTCGGGACAGAGCTAACTATGGCTACACCTTC